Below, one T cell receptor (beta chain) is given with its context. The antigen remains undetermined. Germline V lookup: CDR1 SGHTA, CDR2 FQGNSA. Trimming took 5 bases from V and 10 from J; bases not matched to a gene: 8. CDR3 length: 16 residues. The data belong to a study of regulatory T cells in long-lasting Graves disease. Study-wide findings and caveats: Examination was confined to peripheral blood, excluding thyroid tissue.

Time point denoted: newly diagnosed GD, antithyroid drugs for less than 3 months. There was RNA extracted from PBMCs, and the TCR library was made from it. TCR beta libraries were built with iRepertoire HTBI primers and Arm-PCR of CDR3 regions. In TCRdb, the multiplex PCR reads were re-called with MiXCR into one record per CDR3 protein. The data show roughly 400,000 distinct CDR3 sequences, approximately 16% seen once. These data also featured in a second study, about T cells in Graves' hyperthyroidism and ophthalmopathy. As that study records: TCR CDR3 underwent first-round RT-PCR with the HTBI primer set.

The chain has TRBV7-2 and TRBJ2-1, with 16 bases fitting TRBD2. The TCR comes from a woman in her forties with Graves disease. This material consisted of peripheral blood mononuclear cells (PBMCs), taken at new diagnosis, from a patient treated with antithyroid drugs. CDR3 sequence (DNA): TGTGCCAGCAGCCCTATTGGGACTAGCGGGAGGGGGGAGCAGTTCTTC. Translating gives CASSPIGTSGRGEQFF.